This TCR beta chain is from a study of metastatic and nonmetastatic thyroid tumors. Study summary: Samples came from malignant and benign thyroid patients, and repertoires were compared across blood and tumor or nodule tissue.

Germline V gene lookup returns CDR1 LNHDA and CDR2 SQIVND (reference sequence). The V and J ends lost 7 bases and 3 bases respectively, with 23 bases between them. This CDR3 is 17 amino acids long. All patients reached thyroid surgery having received no treatment beforehand. In the authors' methods: The distant-metastasis classifier for papillary thyroid cancer was built from CDR3 differences across clinicopathological groups. TCRdb reanalyzed the PCR reads with MiXCR. TCRdb's processing, not the authors' own work, is the source of the V and J calls. The data hold thousands of clones, with roughly 30% observed a single time. Study-wide results and limits: Malignant thyroid tumors reportedly had TCR beta diversity that was significantly higher than in benign nodules, in blood and tumor.

This clone was seen many times. Its matching antigen is unknown. This chain connects TRBV19 to TRBJ2-3; D call uncertain. The source of this sequence is a female donor with papillary thyroid cancer or a benign thyroid nodule (not recorded which). Some clones in this sample may be carry-over from other donors' samples. Sequencing was done on a sample of tumor tissue. CDR3: CASKMRTGAFQTDTQYF. The CDR3, as DNA: TGTGCCAGTAAAATGCGGACGGGCGCATTTCAAACAGATACGCAGTATTTT.